This TCR beta chain emerged from a study of regulatory T cells in long-lasting Graves disease. Study-wide results and limits: There were preferences for TRBV28, TRBJ1-2 and TRBJ2-5 in persistent disease.

There are many counts of this clonotype. The antigen is undetermined. Looked up from germline, CDR1 is SGHNT and CDR2 is YENEEA. With 8 bases clipped from V and 1 base from J, the junction kept 0 bases outside the gene matches. There are 13 residues in the CDR3. With iRepertoire HTBI primers and Arm-PCR of CDR3 regions, TCR beta libraries were built. TCRdb processed the multiplex PCR reads anew with MiXCR; each CDR3 protein has one entry. The data show approximately 350,000 distinct CDR3 sequences, with less than 30% seen just once and about 27% held by the top ten. The time point here: persistent/refractory GD, antithyroid drugs over 5 years with positive TRAb. From PBMCs, RNA was extracted and then used to make the TCR library. Patient provenance is recorded as an endocrinology department in Xi'an, China.

Sequenced material: peripheral blood mononuclear cells (PBMCs), taken when the disease was refractory, from a patient treated with antithyroid drugs. This clonotype was obtained from a woman aged 40 to 50 with Graves disease. The chain recombines TRBV11-3 with TRBJ1-1, with 11 positions matching TRBD1. The CDR3 region has the DNA TGTGCCAGCGGGACAGGGGGGAACACTGAAGCTTTCTTT. It codes for CASGTGGNTEAFF.